This T cell receptor (beta chain) was captured in a study of T cell responses to AZD1222 COVID-19 vaccine. Notes on the study in general: Only 5 or 6 individuals given AZD1222 were seropositive at baseline. Females outnumbered males among donors, who were mostly white British; clonal diversity was possibly underestimated.

A few counts support this clone. What it binds is not known. The germline V gene encodes CDR1 MNHEY and CDR2 SMNVEV (reference sequence). CDR3 length: 16 amino acids. V was shortened by 0 bases and J by 0 bases, with 11 bases between the two germline ends. Method: immunoSEQ multiplex PCR; TCRdb's copy keeps in-frame clones and lacks some. The profile covers roughly 100,000 clones, with around 76% appearing a single time and 4.5% to 6% taken by the ten largest. This receptor was identified in an adult in good health. V and J are TRBV27 and TRBJ1-1; D ambiguous. Sequencing was performed on peripheral blood, taken on day 0 of AZD1222 vaccination. The CDR3 here is CASSLSVLGLNTEAFF. The DNA of the CDR3 is TGTGCCAGCAGTTTATCTGTTCTGGGCTTGAACACTGAAGCTTTCTTT.